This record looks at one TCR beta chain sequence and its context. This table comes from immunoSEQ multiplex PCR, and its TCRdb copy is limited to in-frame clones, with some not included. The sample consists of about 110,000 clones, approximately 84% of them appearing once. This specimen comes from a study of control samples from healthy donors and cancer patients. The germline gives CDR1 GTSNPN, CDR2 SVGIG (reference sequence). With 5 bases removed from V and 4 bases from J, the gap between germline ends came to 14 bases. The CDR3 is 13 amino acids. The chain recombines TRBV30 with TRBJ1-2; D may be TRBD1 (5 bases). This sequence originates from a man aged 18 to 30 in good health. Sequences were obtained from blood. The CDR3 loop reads CAWHSGTLYGYTF. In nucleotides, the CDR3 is TGTGCCTGGCACTCCGGGACTCTCTATGGCTACACCTTC.